This TCR beta chain derives from a study of shared clonotypes between healthy human individuals. Study conclusions and caveats: Sampling covered nothing but blood. Tissue TCR repertoires likely differ from those found in blood. Non-shared clonotypes were found to have lower generation probabilities than the clonotypes that were shared by all four of the sorted-subset donors.

In the original analysis: Quality scores were absent from the junction-only immunoSEQ sequences, so filtering differed. The repertoire was sequenced with immunoSEQ multiplex PCR; TCRdb's copy has only in-frame clones and lacks some. V, J and clone size are taken as reported in that table, and D and trimming were inferred from the DNA itself. The sample contains around 600,000 clones, 97% of which appear only once. There are 14 residues in the CDR3. Per germline, CDR1 SGHRS and CDR2 YFSETQ. With 6 bases removed from V and 0 bases from J, the gap between germline ends came to 13 bases. As for this clone: The antigen is not known.

The rearrangement joins TRBV5-1 to TRBJ2-7; D is perhaps TRBD2 (6 bases). Sequencing was carried out using naive CD4+ T cells sorted from blood. The subset denotes: CD45RA+ positively selected. This TCR was sampled from a woman aged 25-40 years in good health. The CDR3 DNA follows: TGCGCCAGCACCCCGGGGGACCGCTCCTACGAGCAGTACTTC. This sequence encodes CASTPGDRSYEQYF.